Presented here are 17 T cell receptor beta chains from one specimen sequenced in a study of cytomegalovirus exposure and HLA in healthy donors. PCR primers comprised 60 Vbeta and 13 Jbeta primers. Method: immunoSEQ multiplex PCR; TCRdb's copy keeps in-frame clones and lacks some. This sample carries about 210,000 clones, with less than 1% going to the ten biggest clones. The material sequenced was PBMCs. These receptors were collected from a woman younger than 45 in good health and CMV-seropositive.

J is TRBJ2-7 and V is TRBV10-3; a weak D match, TRBD1 (6 bases). The germline CDR1 and CDR2 sequences are ENHRY and SYGVKD. V was cut by 9 bases and J by 7 bases, with 19 bases left in between. The CDR3 length is 13 residues. CDR3 sequence reads: CAISSGQNLEQYF. CDR3 DNA: TGTGCCATTAGCTCCGGACAGAATCTTGAGCAGTACTTC.

This chain uses TRBV7-2 with TRBJ1-2, with no clear D. CDR1 and CDR2 from the germline V gene are SGHTA and FQGNSA. The CDR3 totals 16 residues. V lost 3 bases and J 0 bases, leaving 14 bases between the germline ends. The CDR3 region is CASSFMFAGSNYGYTF. CDR3 nucleotides: TGTGCCAGCAGCTTTATGTTCGCGGGGTCTAACTATGGCTACACCTTC.

V usage is TRBV2 and J usage is TRBJ2-5, with D unclear. CDR3 size: 12 residues. The V gene lost 6 bases and the J gene lost 2 bases, with 7 bases spanning the gap. Germline loops: CDR1 SNHLY, CDR2 FYNNEI. As DNA, the CDR3 is TGTGCCAGCAGAGTGGAGCAAGAGACCCAGTACTTC. It encodes CASRVEQETQYF.

The chain combines TRBV9 with TRBJ2-2; 11 nucleotides match TRBD2. Germline values: CDR1 SGDLS, CDR2 YYNGEE. The J segment lost 0 bases and the V segment lost 3 bases, leaving 19 bases of the junction unmatched. CDR3 size: 22 residues. Here the CDR3 reads CASSDNLPGLAAPSPNTGELFF. DNA for the CDR3: TGTGCCAGCAGCGATAACTTACCGGGACTAGCGGCCCCCTCGCCGAACACCGGGGAGCTGTTTTTT.

This chain connects TRBV4-3 to TRBJ2-7; D is possibly TRBD2 (5 bases). V dropped 0 bases and J dropped 4 bases, with 19 bases sitting between them. The CDR3 runs 17 residues. CDR1 and CDR2 from the germline V gene are LGHNA and YSLEER. CDR3 in DNA: TGCGCCAGCAGCCAAGATTGGAGGAGCGGCAGCGTTTACGAGCAGTACTTC. This translates into CASSQDWRSGSVYEQYF.

The DNA for the CDR3 is TGTGCCAGCAGTTACCTACTTTTCACTGAAGCTTTCTTT. The encoded protein is CASSYLLFTEAFF. The chain recombines TRBV6-5 with TRBJ1-1, with D hard to call. CDR3 length: 13 amino acids. Trimming took 2 bases from V and 4 from J, leaving 8 bases between them. The germline V gene encodes CDR1 MNHEY and CDR2 SVGAGI.

The CDR3: CASSLEGGVNTGELFF. CDR3 bases: TGTGCCAGCAGCTTGGAAGGCGGAGTGAACACCGGGGAGCTGTTTTTT. This chain links TRBV5-5 with TRBJ2-2; no clear D. CDR1 SGHKS and CDR2 YYEKEE come from the germline V gene (reference sequence). V lost 0 bases and J lost 1, with 10 bases in between. The CDR3 contains 16 residues.

The chain's CDR3 is CASRSGGSSGANVLTF. The CDR3 nucleotides read TGCGCCAGCAGATCGGGAGGGAGCTCTGGGGCCAACGTCCTGACTTTC. This sequence joins TRBV5-1 and TRBJ2-6, with 8 bases matching TRBD2. Germline CDR1 is SGHRS and CDR2 is YFSETQ. The CDR3 runs to 16 residues. V lost 5 bases, J lost 0 bases, and 4 bases stayed unmatched.

The chain joins TRBV28 to TRBJ1-3, with 9 nucleotides matching TRBD1. The germline V gene encodes CDR1 MDHEN and CDR2 SYDVKM. V lost 3 bases, J lost 3 bases, and 3 bases stayed unmatched. The CDR3 sequence is 15 residues long. In nucleotides, the CDR3 is TGTGCCAGCAGTTTCGGACAGGGGTTTGGAAACACCATATATTTT. This codes for CASSFGQGFGNTIYF. Variable domain in full (rest from reference TRBV28 and TRBJ1-3): DVKVTQSSRYLVKRTGEKVFLECVQDMDHENMFWYRQDPGLGLRLIYFSYDVKMKEKGDIPEGYSVSREKKERFSLILESASTNQTSMYLCASSFGQGFGNTIYFGEGSWLTVV.

V usage is TRBV7-2 and J usage is TRBJ2-4; 8 bases line up with TRBD1. The CDR3 has 13 residues. J was trimmed by 14 bases and V by 0 bases; bases with no gene match: 6. Germline values: CDR1 SGHTA, CDR2 FQGNSA. CDR3 sequence: CASSLARQGREYF. The CDR3 DNA sequence: TGTGCCAGCAGCTTAGCGAGACAGGGGAGAGAGTACTTC. The entire variable domain, with the rest obtained from reference TRBV7-2 and TRBJ2-4, is as follows: GAGVSQSPSNKVTEKGKDVELRCDPISGHTALYWYRQSLGQGLEFLIYFQGNSAPDKSGLPSDRFSAERTGGSVSTLTIQRTQQEDSAVYLCASSLARQGREYFGAGTRLSVL.

The chain recombines TRBV6-5 with TRBJ2-7, with 8 positions matching TRBD2. After removal of 2 bases from V and 4 bases from J, the junction contained 1 base not matched to a gene. The CDR3 runs 13 residues. The germline CDR1 and CDR2 sequences are MNHEY and SVGAGI. This chain's CDR3 is CASSYREGYEQYF. The CDR3 DNA reads as TGTGCCAGCAGTTACCGGGAGGGTTACGAGCAGTACTTC.

In DNA form, the CDR3 reads TGCGCCAGCAGCTCGGTGTCTGGGGCCAACGTCCTGACTTTC. Translated: CASSSVSGANVLTF. This chain joins TRBV5-1 and TRBJ2-6; D not certain. The CDR3 sequence is 14 residues long. Trimming took off 3 bases at V and 1 base at J, with 5 bases between the two ends. Germline V gene lookup returns CDR1 SGHRS and CDR2 YFSETQ. The variable domain in full, completed from reference TRBV5-1 and TRBJ2-6, reads KAGVTQTPRYLIKTRGQQVTLSCSPISGHRSVSWYQQTPGQGLQFLFEYFSETQRNKGNFPGRFSGRQFSNSRSEMNVSTLELGDSALYLCASSSVSGANVLTFGAGSRLTVL.

On this clone: The conserved phenylalanine or tryptophan is not found at the CDR3 terminus, so this likely reflects a read error. This chain uses TRBV11-2 with TRBJ1-1; D is undetermined. This CDR3 region has 14 residues. The germline V and J ends were trimmed by 5 bases and 3 bases, with 13 bases remaining between them. The germline V gene has CDR1 SGHAT and CDR2 FQNNGV. The DNA for the CDR3 is TGTGCCAGCAGCCCCCCCGGGGTCGACACTGAAGCTTTCCTT. It encodes CASSPPGVDTEAFL.

The rearrangement links TRBV9 to TRBJ2-1; TRBD2 might be the D (5 bases). Germline lookup yields CDR1 SGDLS and CDR2 YYNGEE. V gave up 2 bases and J gave up 0 bases, with 15 bases separating them. There are 17 residues in the CDR3. This chain's CDR3 is CASSVSRSESSYNEQFF. CDR3 nucleotide sequence: TGTGCCAGCAGCGTCAGCCGTAGCGAGAGCTCCTACAATGAGCAGTTCTTC.

The rearrangement links TRBV28 to TRBJ2-5; TRBD2 agrees at 11 bases. The CDR3 sequence is 15 residues long. Germline CDR1 MDHEN, CDR2 SYDVKM. J gave up 3 bases and V 4 bases, and 4 bases lay outside the gene matches. The CDR3 here is CASSSATSGKETQYF. CDR3 nucleotides: TGTGCCAGCAGTTCCGCGACTAGCGGGAAAGAGACCCAGTACTTC.

The chain uses TRBV29-1 and TRBJ2-7; 8 bases agree with TRBD1. The germline CDR1 and CDR2 sequences are SQVTM and ANQGSEA. The CDR3 runs to 13 residues. With V trimmed by 6 bases and J by 7 bases, 11 bases remained unmatched. The CDR3 bases are TGCAGCGTGATTAGGACAGGGTTGGGTGAGCAGTACTTC. Its translation is CSVIRTGLGEQYF.

The CDR3 loop reads CASSLQGAFNEQYF. The CDR3 DNA reads TGTGCCAGCAGCTTACAGGGGGCTTTCAACGAGCAGTACTTC. The chain joins TRBV11-3 to TRBJ2-7; TRBD1 agrees at 8 bases. CDR3 length equals 14 residues. Germline CDR1 and CDR2: SGHNT and YENEEA. V dropped 2 bases and J dropped 5; count of bases not matched to a gene: 5.